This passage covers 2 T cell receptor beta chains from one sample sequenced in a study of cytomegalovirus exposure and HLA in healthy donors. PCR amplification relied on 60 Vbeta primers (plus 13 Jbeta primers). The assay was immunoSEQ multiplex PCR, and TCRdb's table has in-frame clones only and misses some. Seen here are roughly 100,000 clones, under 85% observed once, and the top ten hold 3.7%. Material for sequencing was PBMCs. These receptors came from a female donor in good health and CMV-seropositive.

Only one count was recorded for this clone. In nucleotides, the CDR3 is TGTGCCAGCATAGTGCGGACAGGGGACACTGAAGCTTTCTTT. It yields the protein CASIVRTGDTEAFF. This rearrangement joins TRBV28 to TRBJ1-1, with TRBD1 matching over 9 bases. CDR1 and CDR2 from the germline V gene are MDHEN and SYDVKM. This CDR3 is built from 14 residues. The trim removed 7 bases at V and 3 bases at J, leaving 6 bases unmatched.

The DNA for the CDR3 is TGCGCCAGCAGCCAAGATCCGGGCGGGGAGACCCAGTACTTC. The encoded protein is CASSQDPGGETQYF. The chain carries TRBV4-1 and TRBJ2-5, with D tentatively TRBD2 (5 bases). The CDR3 covers 14 residues. V was clipped by 0 bases and J by 5 bases, with 10 bases between them. Germline CDR1 MGHRA, CDR2 YSYEKL.